Described below is a single T cell receptor (beta chain) sequence and its context. These data come from a study of T cells in Graves' hyperthyroidism and ophthalmopathy. The source material, RNA transcripts, was used to amplify TCR beta CDR3 regions. First-round RT-PCR with HTBI primers amplified the TCR CDR3 region. TCRdb reprocessed the multiplex PCR reads with MiXCR, giving one entry per CDR3 protein. The sample shows 500,000 to 750,000 distinct CDR3 sequences, roughly 50% of them seen only once. Looked up from germline, CDR1 is SGHVS and CDR2 is FQNEAQ. Trimming shortened V by 4 bases and J by 5 bases, and 11 bases separated the two germline ends. The CDR3 covers 13 residues.

The sequencing input was peripheral blood or thyroid tissue (not recorded which). V usage is TRBV7-8 and J usage is TRBJ2-5, with D uncertain. The TCR originated in a young woman with Graves' hyperthyroidism. The CDR3: CASSSRDTETQYF. The CDR3 DNA is TGTGCCAGCAGCTCTCGAGACACCGAGACCCAGTACTTC.